This paragraph covers one TCR beta chain sequence. Its antigen is not identified. With 6 bases clipped from V and 2 bases from J, the junction kept 7 bases outside the gene matches. CDR1 is SGHTA, CDR2 FQGNSA, per germline. The CDR3 is 15 amino acids. This entry comes from a study of OX40 agonist ivuxolimab in advanced cancers. Study-wide background: Those treated in dose escalation had hepatocellular carcinoma, melanoma, renal cell cancer or head and neck cancer.

The protocol was immunoSEQ multiplex PCR, while the TCRdb copy is restricted to in-frame clones and leaves out a portion. The sample includes about 73,000 clones, roughly 86% of them seen just once. At cycle 4 day 1, cycle 7 day 1, and baseline, blood was sampled. Study findings and constraints: Low normalized clonal expansion also occurred in some nonresponding patients. CD4+ and CD8+ T cells in blood underwent clonal expansion by week 6 at 0.1 to 3.0 mg/kg.

The gene calls are TRBV7-2 and TRBJ2-7; 10 positions agree with TRBD2. The sequencing here drew on CD4+ or CD8+ T cells sorted from blood, taken in a trial of the OX40 agonist ivuxolimab. This receptor was taken from an adult with an advanced solid tumor such as melanoma, head and neck, liver or kidney cancer. CDR3 in DNA: TGTGCCAGCAGTCATACTAGCGGGGCAGCCTACGAGCAGTACTTC. Translation: CASSHTSGAAYEQYF.